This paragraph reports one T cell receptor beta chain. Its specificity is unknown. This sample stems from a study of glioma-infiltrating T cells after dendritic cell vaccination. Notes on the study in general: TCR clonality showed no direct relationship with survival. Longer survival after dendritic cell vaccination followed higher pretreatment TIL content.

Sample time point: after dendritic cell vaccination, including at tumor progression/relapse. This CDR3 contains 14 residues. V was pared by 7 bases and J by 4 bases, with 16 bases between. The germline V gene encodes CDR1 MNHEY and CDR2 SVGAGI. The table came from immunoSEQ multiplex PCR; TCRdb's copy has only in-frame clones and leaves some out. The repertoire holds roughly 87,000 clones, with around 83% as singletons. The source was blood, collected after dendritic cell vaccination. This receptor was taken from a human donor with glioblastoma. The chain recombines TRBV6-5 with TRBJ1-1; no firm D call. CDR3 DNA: TGTGCCAGCACCTTGACGACAAACCCCACTGAAGCTTTCTTT. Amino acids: CASTLTTNPTEAFF.